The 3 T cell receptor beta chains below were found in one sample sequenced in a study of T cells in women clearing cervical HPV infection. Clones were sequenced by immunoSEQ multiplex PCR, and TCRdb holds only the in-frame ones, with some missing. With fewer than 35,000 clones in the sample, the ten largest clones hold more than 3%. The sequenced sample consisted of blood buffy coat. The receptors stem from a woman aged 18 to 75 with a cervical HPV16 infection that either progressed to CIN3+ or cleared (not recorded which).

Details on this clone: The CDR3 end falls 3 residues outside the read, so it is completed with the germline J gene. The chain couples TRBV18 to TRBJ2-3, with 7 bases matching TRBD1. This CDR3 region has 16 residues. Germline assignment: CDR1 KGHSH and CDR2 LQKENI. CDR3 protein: CASSPQGGISNQPQYF. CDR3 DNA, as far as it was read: TGTGCCAGCTCACCGCAAGGGGGCATAAGCAATCAGCCG.

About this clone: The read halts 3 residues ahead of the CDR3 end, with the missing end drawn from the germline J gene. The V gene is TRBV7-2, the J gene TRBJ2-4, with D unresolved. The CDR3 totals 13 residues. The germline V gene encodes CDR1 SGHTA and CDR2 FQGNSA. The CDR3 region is CASSYETTGGQYF. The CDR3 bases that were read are TGTGCCAGCAGCTACGAAACCACGGGTGGT.

The CDR3 region is CASSSGQGGQPQHF. The CDR3 bases that were read are TGTGCCAGCAGCTCCGGACAGGGTGGACAGCCC. J is TRBJ1-5 and V is TRBV6-4; 8 bases are a match to TRBD1. The read stops 3 residues short of the end of the CDR3; the missing end is completed from the germline J gene. CDR1 and CDR2 from the germline V gene are MRHNA and SNTAGT. V shed 6 bases and J 7 bases; nucleotides not matched to a gene: 8. The CDR3 runs to 14 residues.